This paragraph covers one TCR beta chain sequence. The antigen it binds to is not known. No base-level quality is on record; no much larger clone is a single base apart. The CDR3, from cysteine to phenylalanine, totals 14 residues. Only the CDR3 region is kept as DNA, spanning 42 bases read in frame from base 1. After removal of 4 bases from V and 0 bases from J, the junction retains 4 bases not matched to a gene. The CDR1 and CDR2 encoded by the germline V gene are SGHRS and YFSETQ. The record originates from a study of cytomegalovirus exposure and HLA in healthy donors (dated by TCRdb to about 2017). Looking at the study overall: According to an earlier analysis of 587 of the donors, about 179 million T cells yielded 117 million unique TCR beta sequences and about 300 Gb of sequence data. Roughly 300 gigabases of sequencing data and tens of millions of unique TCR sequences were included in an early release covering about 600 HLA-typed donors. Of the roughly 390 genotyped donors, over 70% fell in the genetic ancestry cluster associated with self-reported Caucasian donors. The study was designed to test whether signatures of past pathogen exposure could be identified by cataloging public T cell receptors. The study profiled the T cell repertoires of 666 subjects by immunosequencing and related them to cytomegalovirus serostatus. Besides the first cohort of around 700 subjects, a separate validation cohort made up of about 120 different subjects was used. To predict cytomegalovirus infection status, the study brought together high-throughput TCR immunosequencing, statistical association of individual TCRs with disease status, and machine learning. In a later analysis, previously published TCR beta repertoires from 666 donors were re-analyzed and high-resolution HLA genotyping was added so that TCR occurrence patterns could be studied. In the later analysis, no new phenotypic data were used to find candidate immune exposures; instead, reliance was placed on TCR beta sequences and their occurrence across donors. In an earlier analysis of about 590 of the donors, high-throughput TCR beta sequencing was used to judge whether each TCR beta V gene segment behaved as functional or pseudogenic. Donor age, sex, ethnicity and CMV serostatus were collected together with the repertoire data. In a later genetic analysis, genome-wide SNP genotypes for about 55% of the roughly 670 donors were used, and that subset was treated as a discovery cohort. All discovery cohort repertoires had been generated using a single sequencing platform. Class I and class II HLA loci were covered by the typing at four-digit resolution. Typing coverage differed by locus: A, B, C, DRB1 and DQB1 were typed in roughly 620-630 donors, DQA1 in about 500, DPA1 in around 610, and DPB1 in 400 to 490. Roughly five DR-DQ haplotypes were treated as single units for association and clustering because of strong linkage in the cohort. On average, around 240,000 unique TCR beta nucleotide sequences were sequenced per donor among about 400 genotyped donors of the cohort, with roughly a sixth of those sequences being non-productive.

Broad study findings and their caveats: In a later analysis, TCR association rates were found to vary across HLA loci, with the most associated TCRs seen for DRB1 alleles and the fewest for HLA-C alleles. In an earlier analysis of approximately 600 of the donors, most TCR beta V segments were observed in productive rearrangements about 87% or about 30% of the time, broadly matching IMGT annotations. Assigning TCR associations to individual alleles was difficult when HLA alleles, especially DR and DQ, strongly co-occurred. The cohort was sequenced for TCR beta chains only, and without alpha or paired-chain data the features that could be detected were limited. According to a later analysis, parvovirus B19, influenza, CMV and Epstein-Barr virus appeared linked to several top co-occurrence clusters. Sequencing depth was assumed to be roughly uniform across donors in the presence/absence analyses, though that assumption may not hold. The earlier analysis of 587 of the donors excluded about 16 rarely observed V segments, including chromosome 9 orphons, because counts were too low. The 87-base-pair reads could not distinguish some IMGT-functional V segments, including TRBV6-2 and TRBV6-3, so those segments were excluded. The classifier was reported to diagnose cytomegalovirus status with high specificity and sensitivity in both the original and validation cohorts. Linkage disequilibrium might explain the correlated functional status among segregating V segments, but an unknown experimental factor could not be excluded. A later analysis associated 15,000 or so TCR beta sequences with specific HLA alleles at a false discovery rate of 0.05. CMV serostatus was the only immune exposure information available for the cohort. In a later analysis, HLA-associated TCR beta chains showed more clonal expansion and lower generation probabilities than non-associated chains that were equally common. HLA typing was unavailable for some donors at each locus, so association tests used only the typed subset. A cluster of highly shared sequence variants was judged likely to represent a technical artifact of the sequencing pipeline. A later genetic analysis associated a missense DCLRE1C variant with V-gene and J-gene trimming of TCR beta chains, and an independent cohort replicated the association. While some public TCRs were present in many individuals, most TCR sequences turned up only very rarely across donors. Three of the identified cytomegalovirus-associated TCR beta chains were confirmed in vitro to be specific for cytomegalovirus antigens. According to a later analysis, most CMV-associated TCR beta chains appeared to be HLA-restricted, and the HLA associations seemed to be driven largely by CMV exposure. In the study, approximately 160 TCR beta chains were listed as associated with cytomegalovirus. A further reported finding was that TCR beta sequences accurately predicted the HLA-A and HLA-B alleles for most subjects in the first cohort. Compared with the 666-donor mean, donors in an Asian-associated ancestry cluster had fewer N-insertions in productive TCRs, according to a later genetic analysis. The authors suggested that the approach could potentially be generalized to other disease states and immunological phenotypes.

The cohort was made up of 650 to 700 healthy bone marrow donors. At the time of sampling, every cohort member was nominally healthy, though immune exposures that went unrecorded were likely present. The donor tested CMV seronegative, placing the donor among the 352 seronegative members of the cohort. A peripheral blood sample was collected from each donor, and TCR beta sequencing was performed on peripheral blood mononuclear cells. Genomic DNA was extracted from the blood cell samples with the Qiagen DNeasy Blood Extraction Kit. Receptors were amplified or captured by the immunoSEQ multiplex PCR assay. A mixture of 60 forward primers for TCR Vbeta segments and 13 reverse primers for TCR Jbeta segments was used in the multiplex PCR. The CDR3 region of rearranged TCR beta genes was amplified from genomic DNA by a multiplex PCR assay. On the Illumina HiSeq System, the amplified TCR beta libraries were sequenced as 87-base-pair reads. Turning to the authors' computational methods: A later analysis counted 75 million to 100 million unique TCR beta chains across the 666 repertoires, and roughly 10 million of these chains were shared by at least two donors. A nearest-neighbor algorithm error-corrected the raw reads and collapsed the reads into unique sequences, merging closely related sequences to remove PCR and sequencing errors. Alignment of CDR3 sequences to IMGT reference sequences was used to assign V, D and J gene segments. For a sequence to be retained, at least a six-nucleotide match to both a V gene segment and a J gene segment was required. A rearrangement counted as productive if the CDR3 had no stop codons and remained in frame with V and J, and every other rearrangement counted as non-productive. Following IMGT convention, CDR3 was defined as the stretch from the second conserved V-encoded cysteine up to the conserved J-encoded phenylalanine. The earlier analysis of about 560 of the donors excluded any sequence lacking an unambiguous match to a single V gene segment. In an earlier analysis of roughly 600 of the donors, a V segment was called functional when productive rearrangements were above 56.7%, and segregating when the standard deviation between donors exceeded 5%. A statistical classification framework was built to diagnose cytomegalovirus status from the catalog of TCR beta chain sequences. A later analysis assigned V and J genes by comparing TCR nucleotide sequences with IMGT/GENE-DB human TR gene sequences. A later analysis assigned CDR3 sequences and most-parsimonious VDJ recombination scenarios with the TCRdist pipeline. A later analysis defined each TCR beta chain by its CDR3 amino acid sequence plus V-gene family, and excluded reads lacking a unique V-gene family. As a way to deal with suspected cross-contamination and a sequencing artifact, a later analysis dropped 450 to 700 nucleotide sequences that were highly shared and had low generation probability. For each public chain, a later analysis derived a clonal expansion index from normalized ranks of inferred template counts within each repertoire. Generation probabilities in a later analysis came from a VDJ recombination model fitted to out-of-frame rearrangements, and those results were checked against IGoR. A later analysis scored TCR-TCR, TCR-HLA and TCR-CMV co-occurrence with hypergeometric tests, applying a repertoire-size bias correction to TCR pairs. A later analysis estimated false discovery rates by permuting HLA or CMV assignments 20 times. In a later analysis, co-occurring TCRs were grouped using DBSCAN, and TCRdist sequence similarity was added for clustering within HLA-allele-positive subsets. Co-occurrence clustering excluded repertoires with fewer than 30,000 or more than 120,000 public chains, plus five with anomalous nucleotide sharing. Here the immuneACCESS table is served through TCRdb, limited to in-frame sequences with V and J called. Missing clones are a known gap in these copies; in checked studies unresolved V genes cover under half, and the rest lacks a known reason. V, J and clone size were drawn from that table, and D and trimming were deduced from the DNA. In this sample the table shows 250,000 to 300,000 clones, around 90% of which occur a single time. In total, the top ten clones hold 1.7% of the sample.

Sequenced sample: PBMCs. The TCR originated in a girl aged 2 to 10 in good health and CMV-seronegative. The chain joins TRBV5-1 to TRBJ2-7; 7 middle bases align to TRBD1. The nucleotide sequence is TGCGCCAGCAGCAACCGGGACAGCTCCTACGAGCAGTACTTC. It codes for CASSNRDSSYEQYF.